A selection of T cell receptor beta chains follows, all from one sample in a study of ipilimumab plus nivolumab after autologous stem cell transplantation. TCRdb's table, derived via immunoSEQ multiplex PCR, lists solely in-frame clones and lacks some. The sample shows tens of thousands of clones, 65% to 85% of them seen only once. The sample in question was PBMCs, obtained in a trial of ipilimumab plus nivolumab as post-transplant consolidation. The receptor source for this set is a male donor with diffuse large B-cell lymphoma. Each CDR3 is given with its conserved first and last residue. Fields, in order: V gene, J gene, D gene, clone size, CDR3 DNA, CDR3 protein. A D gene is named only where the DNA matches it firmly. Clone sizes are given selectively: once, few, many, or a class where the clone is expanded.

V: TRBV6-5; J: TRBJ1-2; D: NA; size: few; DNA: TGTGCCAGCAGTTACAGGGCAGCAGGAGGCTACACCTTC; CDR3: CASSYRAAGGYTF
V: TRBV19; J: TRBJ1-2; D: TRBD1; size: NA; DNA: TGTGCCAGTAGTAGGACAGGGGATGGCTACACCTTC; CDR3: CASSRTGDGYTF
V: TRBV15; J: TRBJ2-3; D: TRBD1; size: NA; DNA: TGTGCCACCAGCGCGCCGGGACAGGGGGCGAGCACAGATACGCAGTATTTT; CDR3: CATSAPGQGASTDTQYF
V: TRBV27; J: TRBJ1-4; D: NA; size: NA; DNA: TGTGCCAGCAGTTTCAGCCCTCCCTCAACTAATGAAAAACTGTTTTTT; CDR3: CASSFSPPSTNEKLFF
V: TRBV6-1; J: TRBJ2-7; D: TRBD1; size: NA; DNA: TGTGCCAGCAGTGAGGGACAGGGGATGAGCTACGAGCAGTACTTC; CDR3: CASSEGQGMSYEQYF
V: TRBV18; J: TRBJ2-7; D: NA; size: NA; DNA: TGTGCCAGCTCACCACCTGCGGGCTCCTACGAGCAGTACTTC; CDR3: CASSPPAGSYEQYF
V: TRBV5-4; J: TRBJ2-1; D: NA; size: NA; DNA: TGTGCCAGCAGCGCTACGGGACACCCCTCCTACAATGAGCAGTTCTTC; CDR3: CASSATGHPSYNEQFF
V: TRBV6-1; J: TRBJ2-4; D: NA; size: NA; DNA: TGTGCCAGCAGTGAAGATGGGTTAAACTGGGCCAAAAACATTCAGTACTTC; CDR3: CASSEDGLNWAKNIQYF
V: TRBV27; J: TRBJ1-6; D: NA; size: NA; DNA: TGTGCCAGCAGTCGGACGGCCTTAAATTCACCCCTCCACTTT; CDR3: CASSRTALNSPLHF
V: TRBV7-2; J: TRBJ2-2; D: NA; size: once; DNA: TGTGCCAGCAGTTCTTCAACTAGCATCACCGGGGAGCTGTTTTTT; CDR3: CASSSSTSITGELFF
V: TRBV7-2; J: TRBJ2-7; D: NA; size: NA; DNA: TGTGCCAGCAGCTTAACGGGACGGCCGGACTCCTACGAGCAGTACTTC; CDR3: CASSLTGRPDSYEQYF
V: TRBV19; J: TRBJ2-1; D: NA; size: NA; DNA: TGTGCCAGTACCCGGACCGGGACCGGACTCAATGAGCAGTTCTTC; CDR3: CASTRTGTGLNEQFF
V: TRBV7-2; J: TRBJ2-5; D: TRBD2; size: once; DNA: TGTGCCAGCAGCTTAGGCGGGACTAGCGGGGAGACCCAGTACTTC; CDR3: CASSLGGTSGETQYF
V: TRBV5-5; J: TRBJ2-5; D: TRBD2; size: NA; DNA: TGTGCCAGCAGCTCGCGGACTAGCGGGGTTGGAGAGACCCAGTACTTC; CDR3: CASSSRTSGVGETQYF
V: TRBV7-9; J: TRBJ2-1; D: TRBD2; size: NA; DNA: TGTGCCAGCAGCTTAACTAGCGACAATGAGCAGTTCTTC; CDR3: CASSLTSDNEQFF
V: TRBV27; J: TRBJ2-7; D: NA; size: NA; DNA: TGTGCCGGAAGTTCCAGGATCGGCGAGCAGTACTTC; CDR3: CAGSSRIGEQYF